The 5 T cell receptor beta chains listed next were all sequenced from one sample in a study of naive and memory T cell subsets. An oligonucleotide containing a UMI was ligated to the 3' end of TCR cDNA. Ligated cDNA underwent four rounds of PCR with nested alpha and beta constant region primers and SP2. A single record per CDR3 protein comes from TCRdb applying MiXCR to the 5' RACE reads. The sample holds about 62,000 distinct CDR3 sequences, under 10% seen once. These receptor sequences come from a female donor in good health.

This clonotype was seen many times. Germline and junction disagree at one end, which may indicate a read error. The chain uses TRBV7-9 and TRBJ1-1; 7 nucleotides align to TRBD1. The CDR3 has 13 residues. Germline V gene lookup returns CDR1 SEHNR and CDR2 FQNEAQ (reference sequence). CDR3 in amino acids: CASSLGGVTEAFF. In DNA, the CDR3 is TGTGCCAGCAGTTTAGGGGGCGTTACTGAAGCTTTCTTT.

This clonotype appeared a few times. CDR3 region: CASSPWKRNNEQFF. The DNA of the CDR3 is TGTGCCAGCAGCCCCTGGAAACGCAACAATGAGCAGTTCTTC. The genes are TRBV12-3 or TRBV12-4 and TRBJ2-1; D is ambiguous. The CDR3 is made up of 14 amino acids. The V end lost 6 bases, the J end lost 5 bases, and 14 bases lay between the germline ends.

In this sample, this clonotype turned up many times. The chain carries TRBV27 and TRBJ1-3; D might be TRBD1 (6 bases). This CDR3 comprises 13 residues. Germline lookup yields CDR1 MNHEY and CDR2 SMNVEV (reference sequence). Trimming removed 4 bases from V and 3 bases from J, with 7 bases in between. CDR3 DNA: TGTGCCAGCAGTTCGGACAGTGGAAACACCATATATTTT. Translating gives CASSSDSGNTIYF.

This clonotype was counted only a few times. The J gene is TRBJ2-4, the V gene TRBV2, with D perhaps matching TRBD2 (5 bases). The CDR3 contains 15 residues. Germline assignment: CDR1 SNHLY and CDR2 FYNNEI. V was cut by 7 bases and J by 0 bases, with 13 bases left in between. DNA of the CDR3: TGTGCCAGCAATTCCGCTAGCCTAGCCAAAAACATTCAGTACTTC. It yields the protein CASNSASLAKNIQYF.

There are many counts of this clonotype. The rearrangement joins TRBV27 to TRBJ1-1, with D unresolved. Germline loops: CDR1 MNHEY, CDR2 SMNVEV (reference sequence). Trimming cost V 5 bases and J 4 bases, with 8 bases left between them. This CDR3 comprises 12 residues. This CDR3 reads CASSQIGTEAFF. CDR3 DNA: TGTGCCAGCAGTCAGATAGGCACTGAAGCTTTCTTT.